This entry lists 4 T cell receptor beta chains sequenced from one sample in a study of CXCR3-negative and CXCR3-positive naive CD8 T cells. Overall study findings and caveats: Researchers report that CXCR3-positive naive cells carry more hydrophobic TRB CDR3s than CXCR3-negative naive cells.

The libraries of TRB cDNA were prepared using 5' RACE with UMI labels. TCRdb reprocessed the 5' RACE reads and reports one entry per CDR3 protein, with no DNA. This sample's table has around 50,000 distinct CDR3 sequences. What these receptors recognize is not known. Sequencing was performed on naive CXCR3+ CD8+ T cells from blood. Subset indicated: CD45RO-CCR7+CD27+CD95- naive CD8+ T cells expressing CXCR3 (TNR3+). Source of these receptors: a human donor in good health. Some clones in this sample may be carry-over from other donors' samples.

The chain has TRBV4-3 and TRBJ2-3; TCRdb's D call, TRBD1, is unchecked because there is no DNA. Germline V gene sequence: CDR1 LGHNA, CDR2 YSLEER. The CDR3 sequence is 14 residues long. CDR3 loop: CASSLSGGGDTQYF.

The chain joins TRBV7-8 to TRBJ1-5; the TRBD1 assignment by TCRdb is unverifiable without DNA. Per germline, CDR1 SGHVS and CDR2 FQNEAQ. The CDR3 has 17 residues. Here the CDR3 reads CASSLVVSHGYNQPQHF.

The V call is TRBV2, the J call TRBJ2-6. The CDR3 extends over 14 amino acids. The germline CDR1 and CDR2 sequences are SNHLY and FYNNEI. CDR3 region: CASQMSAGANVLTF.

The CDR3 region is CASSRDANLRVETQYF. The chain combines TRBV18 with TRBJ2-5; TCRdb lists TRBD1, though no DNA is available to test this call. There are 16 residues in the CDR3. Per germline, CDR1 KGHSH and CDR2 LQKENI.